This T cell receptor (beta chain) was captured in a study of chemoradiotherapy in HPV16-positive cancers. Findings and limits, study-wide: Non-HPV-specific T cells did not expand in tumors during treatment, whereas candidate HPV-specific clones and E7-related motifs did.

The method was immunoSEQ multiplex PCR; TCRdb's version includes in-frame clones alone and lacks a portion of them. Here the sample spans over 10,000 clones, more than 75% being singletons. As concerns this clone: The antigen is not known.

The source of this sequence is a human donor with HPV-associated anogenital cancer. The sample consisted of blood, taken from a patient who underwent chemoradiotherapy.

The CDR3 DNA reads TGTGCCAGCAGCTCTAGCGGGGGGGTGTTCTTC. As protein: CASSSSGGVFF. The chain combines TRBV6-5 with TRBJ2-1; 12 nucleotides line up with TRBD2. V lost 6 bases and J lost 15; bases outside the gene matches: 3. Germline values: CDR1 MNHEY, CDR2 SVGAGI. This CDR3 is built from 11 residues.